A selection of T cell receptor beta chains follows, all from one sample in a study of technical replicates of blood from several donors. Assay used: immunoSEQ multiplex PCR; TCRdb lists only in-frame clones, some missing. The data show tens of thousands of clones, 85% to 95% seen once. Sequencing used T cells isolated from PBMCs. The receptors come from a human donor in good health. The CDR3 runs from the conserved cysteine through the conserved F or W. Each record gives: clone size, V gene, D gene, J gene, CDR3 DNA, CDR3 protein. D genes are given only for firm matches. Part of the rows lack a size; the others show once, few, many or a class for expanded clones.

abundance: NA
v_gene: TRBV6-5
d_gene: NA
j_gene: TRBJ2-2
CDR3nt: TGTGCCAGCAGACGGACAGCTTCGAACACCGGGGAGCTGTTTTTT
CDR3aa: CASRRTASNTGELFF

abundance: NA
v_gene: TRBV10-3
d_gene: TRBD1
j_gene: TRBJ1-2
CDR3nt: TGTGCCATCAGGATCACAGGGGGGTATGGCTACACCTTC
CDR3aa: CAIRITGGYGYTF

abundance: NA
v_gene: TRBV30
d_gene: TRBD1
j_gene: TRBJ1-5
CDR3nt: TGTGCCTGGAGTGTAAGGGGGCGTCAGCCCCAGCATTTT
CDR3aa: CAWSVRGRQPQHF

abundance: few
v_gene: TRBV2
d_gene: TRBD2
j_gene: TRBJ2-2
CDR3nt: TGTGCCAGCAGGGCATTAGCGGGAGTATCTACCGGGGAGCTGTTTTTT
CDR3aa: CASRALAGVSTGELFF

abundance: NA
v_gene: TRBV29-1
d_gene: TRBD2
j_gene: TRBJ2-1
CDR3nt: TGCAGCGTTGGGGCCTCTAGCGGGAGGCTGTTCTCCTACAATGAGCAGTTCTTC
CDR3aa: CSVGASSGRLFSYNEQFF

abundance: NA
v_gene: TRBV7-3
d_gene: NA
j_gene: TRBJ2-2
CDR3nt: TGTGCCAGCAGCCCCCAGCCTCCAGGGGTGGCGAACACCGGGGAGCTGTTTTTT
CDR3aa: CASSPQPPGVANTGELFF

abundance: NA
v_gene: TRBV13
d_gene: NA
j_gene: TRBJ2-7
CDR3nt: TGTGCCAGCAGCTTTGTCCAAACCTACGAGCAGTACTTC
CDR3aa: CASSFVQTYEQYF

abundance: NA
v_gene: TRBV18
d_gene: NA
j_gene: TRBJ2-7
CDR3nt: TGTGCCAGCTCACCACTGAAGAGGGACAAGGGGGAGCAGTACTTC
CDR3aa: CASSPLKRDKGEQYF

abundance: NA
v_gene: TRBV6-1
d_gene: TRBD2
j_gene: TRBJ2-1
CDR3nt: TGTGCCAGCAGTGAACTAGCGGGAGTCGGCGAGCAGTTCTTC
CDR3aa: CASSELAGVGEQFF

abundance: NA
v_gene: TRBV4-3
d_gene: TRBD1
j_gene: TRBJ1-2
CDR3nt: TGCGCCAGCAGCCTAGGACAGGGGGCGAGCCGGTGGAATGGCTACACCTTC
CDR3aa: CASSLGQGASRWNGYTF

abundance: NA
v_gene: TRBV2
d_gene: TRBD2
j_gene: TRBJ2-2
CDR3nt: TGTGCCAGCAGTTGGACTAGCGGGAACCTCGGGGAGCTGTTTTTT
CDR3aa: CASSWTSGNLGELFF

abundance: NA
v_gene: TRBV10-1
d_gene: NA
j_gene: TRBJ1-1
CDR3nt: TGCGCCAGCAGTGAGTTCAGGAACACTGAAGCTTTCTTT
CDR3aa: CASSEFRNTEAFF

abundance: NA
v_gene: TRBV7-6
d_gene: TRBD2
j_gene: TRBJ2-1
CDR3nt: TGTGCCAGCAGCTATTCGACGGGGACACTGGAGCGGGAGTTTAATGAGCAGTTCTTC
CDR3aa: CASSYSTGTLEREFNEQFF